This T cell receptor beta chain was documented in a study of cytomegalovirus exposure and HLA in healthy donors. Remarks on this clone: Antigen unknown.

With 60 Vbeta and 13 Jbeta primers, the PCR was carried out. TCRdb's table, derived via immunoSEQ multiplex PCR, lists solely in-frame clones and lacks some. This table has roughly 80,000 clones, over 70% appearing once. Study outcomes and limitations: Because they were indistinguishable, some V segments, including TRBV6-2 and TRBV6-3, were excluded. In vitro checks showed that a few CMV-associated chains really do target CMV antigens. Analysis performed later showed TCR beta chains linked to HLA being more clonally expanded than equally common others. According to an earlier analysis, most TCR beta V segments yielded productive rearrangements about 87% or about 30% of the time.

The CDR3 spans 13 residues. The germline CDR1 and CDR2 sequences are LNHDA and SQIVND (reference sequence). V lost 4 bases to trimming and J lost 4 bases, with 8 bases between them. This clonotype was obtained from a woman in her thirties or forties in good health and CMV-seronegative. Sequencing was done on a sample of PBMCs. This sequence joins TRBV19 and TRBJ1-5; D remains ambiguous. The CDR3, as DNA: TGTGCCAGTAGTAGTCGAGAAAATCAGCCCCAGCATTTT. It specifies CASSSRENQPQHF.